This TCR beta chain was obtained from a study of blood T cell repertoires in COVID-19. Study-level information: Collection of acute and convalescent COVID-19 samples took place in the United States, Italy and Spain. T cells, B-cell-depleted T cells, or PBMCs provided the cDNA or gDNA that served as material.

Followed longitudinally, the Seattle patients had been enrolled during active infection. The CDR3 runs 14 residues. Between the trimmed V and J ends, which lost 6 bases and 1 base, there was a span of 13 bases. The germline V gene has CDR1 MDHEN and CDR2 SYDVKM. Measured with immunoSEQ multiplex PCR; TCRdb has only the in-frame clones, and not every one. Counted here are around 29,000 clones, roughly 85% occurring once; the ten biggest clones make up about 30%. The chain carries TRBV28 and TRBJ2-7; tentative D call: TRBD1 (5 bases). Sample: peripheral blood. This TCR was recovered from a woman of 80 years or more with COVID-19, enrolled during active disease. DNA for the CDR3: TGTGCCAGCAGCCCTCCTCAGGGTTCCTACGAGCAGTACTTC. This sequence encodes CASSPPQGSYEQYF. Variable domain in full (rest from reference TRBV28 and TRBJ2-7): DVKVTQSSRYLVKRTGEKVFLECVQDMDHENMFWYRQDPGLGLRLIYFSYDVKMKEKGDIPEGYSVSREKKERFSLILESASTNQTSMYLCASSPPQGSYEQYFGPGTRLTVT.